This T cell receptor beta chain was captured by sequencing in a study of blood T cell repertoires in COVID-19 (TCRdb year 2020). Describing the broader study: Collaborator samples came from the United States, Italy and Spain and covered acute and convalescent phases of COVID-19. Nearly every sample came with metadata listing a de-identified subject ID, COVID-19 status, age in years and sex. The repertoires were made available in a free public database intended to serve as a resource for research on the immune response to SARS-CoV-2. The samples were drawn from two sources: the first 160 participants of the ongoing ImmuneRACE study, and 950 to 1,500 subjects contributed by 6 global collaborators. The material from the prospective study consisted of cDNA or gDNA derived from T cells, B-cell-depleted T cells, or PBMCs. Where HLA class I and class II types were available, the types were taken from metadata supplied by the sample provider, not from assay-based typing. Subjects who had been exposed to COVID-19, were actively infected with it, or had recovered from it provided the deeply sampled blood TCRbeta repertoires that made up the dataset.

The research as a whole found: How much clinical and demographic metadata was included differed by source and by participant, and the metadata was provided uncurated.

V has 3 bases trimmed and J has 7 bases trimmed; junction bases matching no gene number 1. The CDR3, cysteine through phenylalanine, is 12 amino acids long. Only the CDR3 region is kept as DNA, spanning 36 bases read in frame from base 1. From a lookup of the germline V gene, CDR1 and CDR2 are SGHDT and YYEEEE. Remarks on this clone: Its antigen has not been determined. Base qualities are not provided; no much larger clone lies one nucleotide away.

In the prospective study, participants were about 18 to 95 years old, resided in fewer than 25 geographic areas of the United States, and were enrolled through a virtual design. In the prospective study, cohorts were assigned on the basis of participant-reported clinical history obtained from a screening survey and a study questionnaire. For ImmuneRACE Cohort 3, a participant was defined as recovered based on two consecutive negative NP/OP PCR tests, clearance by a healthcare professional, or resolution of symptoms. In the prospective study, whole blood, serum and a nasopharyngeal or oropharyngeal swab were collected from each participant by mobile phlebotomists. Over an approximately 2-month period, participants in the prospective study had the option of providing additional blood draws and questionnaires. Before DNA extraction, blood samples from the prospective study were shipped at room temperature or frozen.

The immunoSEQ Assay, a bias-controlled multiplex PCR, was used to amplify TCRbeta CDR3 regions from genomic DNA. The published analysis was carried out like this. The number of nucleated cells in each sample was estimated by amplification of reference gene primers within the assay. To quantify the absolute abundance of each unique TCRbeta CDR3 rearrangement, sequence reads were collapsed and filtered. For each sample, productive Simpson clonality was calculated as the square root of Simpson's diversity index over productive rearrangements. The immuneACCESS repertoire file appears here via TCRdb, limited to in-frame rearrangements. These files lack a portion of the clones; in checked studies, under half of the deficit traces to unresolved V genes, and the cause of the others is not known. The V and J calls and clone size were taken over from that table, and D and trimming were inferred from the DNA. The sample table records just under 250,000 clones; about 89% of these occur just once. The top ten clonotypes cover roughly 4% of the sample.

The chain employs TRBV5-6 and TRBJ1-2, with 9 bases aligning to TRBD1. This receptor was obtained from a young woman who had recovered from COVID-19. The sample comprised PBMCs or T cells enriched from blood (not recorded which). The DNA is TGTGCCAGCAGCTGGACAGGGGTTGGCTACACCTTC. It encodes CASSWTGVGYTF.